Below, 17 T cell receptor beta chains from the same sample are listed, as sequenced in a study of T-cell memory formation after mild COVID-19. Each CDR3 protein is one row after TCRdb ran MiXCR on the 5' RACE reads. The table records 450,000 to 700,000 distinct CDR3 sequences, about a sixth of them present only once. Sequenced: PBMCs or a T cell subset sorted from them (not recorded which). The receptors stem from an adult woman who had mild COVID-19 (a few samples of this study predate the infection). Cell type and time point are not known.

This clonotype was detected only a few times. V usage is TRBV11-2 and J usage is TRBJ1-3; D is uncertain. Trimming shortened V by 6 bases and J by 0 bases, and 18 bases separated the two germline ends. Germline CDR1 is SGHAT and CDR2 is FQNNGV. This CDR3 is built from 17 residues. The CDR3 loop is CASSFDGLFSSGNTIYF. The CDR3 DNA reads as TGTGCCAGCAGTTTTGACGGGCTTTTCTCCTCTGGAAACACCATATATTTT.

This clonotype was observed a few times. The chain uses TRBV27 and TRBJ2-7; weak D call: TRBD1 (6 bases). CDR3 size: 14 residues. Per germline, CDR1 MNHEY and CDR2 SMNVEV (reference sequence). Between the trimmed V and J ends, which lost 2 bases and 6 bases, there was a span of 14 bases. This CDR3 reads CASSLGRGITEQYF. For the CDR3, the DNA is TGTGCCAGCAGTTTAGGCAGGGGCATCACCGAGCAGTACTTC.

The V and J genes are TRBV7-2 and TRBJ2-5; D unclear. Per the germline V gene, CDR1 is SGHTA and CDR2 is FQGNSA. Trimming stripped 3 bases from V and 5 bases from J, with 13 bases between. The CDR3 has 14 residues. The CDR3 loop is CASSFLGPGETQYF. DNA of the CDR3: TGTGCCAGCAGCTTTCTGGGCCCCGGGGAGACCCAGTACTTC.

The rearrangement links TRBV6-6 to TRBJ2-7, with 10 bases lining up with TRBD2. Trimming took 6 bases from V and 2 from J; bases not matched to a gene: 7. Germline V gives CDR1 MNHNY, CDR2 SVGAGI (reference sequence). The CDR3 runs to 15 residues. The CDR3 loop is CASRPTSGATYEQYF. The DNA of the CDR3 is TGTGCCAGCAGACCCACTAGCGGGGCCACCTACGAGCAGTACTTC.

J is TRBJ2-1 and V is TRBV11-3; either TRBD1 or TRBD2 may fit D (7 bases each). V was shortened by 5 bases and J by 4 bases, with 15 bases between the two germline ends. The germline V gene has CDR1 SGHNT and CDR2 YENEEA. This CDR3 region has 15 residues. CDR3 loop: CASSPQGGLYNEQFF. DNA of the CDR3: TGTGCCAGCAGCCCTCAGGGGGGACTATACAATGAGCAGTTCTTC. Based on the CDR3 plus reference TRBV11-3 and TRBJ2-1, the full variable domain is EAGVVQSPRYKIIEKKQPVAFWCNPISGHNTLYWYLQNLGQGPELLIRYENEEAVDDSQLPKDRFSAERLKGVDSTLKIQPAELGDSAVYLCASSPQGGLYNEQFFGPGTRLTVL.

V gene TRBV30 combines with J gene TRBJ2-1, with a tentative D call TRBD2 (6 bases). The CDR3 totals 17 residues. Germline lookup yields CDR1 GTSNPN and CDR2 SVGIG (reference sequence). The V gene lost 0 bases and the J gene lost 0 bases, with 15 bases spanning the gap. CDR3 region: CAWSVGDWRSSYNEQFF. CDR3 nucleotide sequence: TGTGCCTGGAGTGTTGGGGACTGGAGGAGCTCCTACAATGAGCAGTTCTTC. Supplemented by reference TRBV30 and TRBJ2-1, the full variable domain reads SQTIHQWPATLVQPVGSPLSLECTVEGTSNPNLYWYRQAAGRGLQLLFYSVGIGQISSEVPQNLSASRPQDRQFILSSKKLLLSDSGFYLCAWSVGDWRSSYNEQFFGPGTRLTVL.

The chain combines TRBV12-3 or TRBV12-4 with TRBJ2-2; 9 bases align to TRBD2. J was trimmed by 6 bases and V by 11 bases; bases with no gene match: 10. This CDR3 region has 14 residues. The CDR3: CALRGGRASGELFF. CDR3 nucleotides: TGTGCCCTCCGTGGCGGGAGGGCCTCCGGGGAGCTGTTTTTT.

This clonotype was recorded many times. This chain uses TRBV7-2 with TRBJ2-5; the D gene is possibly TRBD2 (7 bases). Germline loops: CDR1 SGHTA, CDR2 FQGNSA. The V end lost 5 bases, the J end lost 5 bases, and 12 bases lay between the germline ends. This CDR3 is 13 amino acids long. As DNA, the CDR3 is TGTGCCAGCAGCCCTGGGAGGGGGGAGACCCAGTACTTC. This encodes CASSPGRGETQYF. Complete variable domain (other parts from reference TRBV7-2 and TRBJ2-5): GAGVSQSPSNKVTEKGKDVELRCDPISGHTALYWYRQSLGQGLEFLIYFQGNSAPDKSGLPSDRFSAERTGGSVSTLTIQRTQQEDSAVYLCASSPGRGETQYFGPGTRLLVL.

The rearrangement joins TRBV5-6 to TRBJ1-1; D gene unclear. Trimming cost V 4 bases and J 7 bases, with 14 bases left between them. Per the germline V gene, CDR1 is SGHDT and CDR2 is YYEEEE. The CDR3 sequence is 13 residues long. The CDR3: CASSPNPTLEAFF. The CDR3 region has the DNA TGTGCCAGCAGCCCGAACCCGACTCTTGAAGCTTTCTTT.

This clonotype appeared a few times. V gene TRBV20-1 combines with J gene TRBJ2-7; D is possibly TRBD2 (6 bases). Trimming took 3 bases from V and 3 from J, leaving 12 bases between them. Germline values: CDR1 DFQATT, CDR2 SNEGSKA (reference sequence). This CDR3 comprises 13 residues. Here the CDR3 DNA reads TGCAGTGCTAGGGCGGGAATCGTCTACGAGCAGTACTTC. It specifies CSARAGIVYEQYF.

Worth noting for this clonotype: A far larger clone is off by one base, so a read error is likely. The V call is TRBV7-3, the J call TRBJ1-1; D is undetermined. Trimming shortened V by 3 bases and J by 0 bases, and 5 bases separated the two germline ends. The V gene's germline CDR1 is SGHTA and CDR2 FQGTGA. This CDR3 contains 13 residues. The CDR3 loop is CASSFTVNTEAFF. For the CDR3, the DNA is TGTGCCAGCAGCTTCACGGTGAACACTGAAGCTTTCTTT.

The genes are TRBV2 and TRBJ2-1, with 7 bases matching TRBD1. Trimming at V came to 7 bases and at J to 6 bases, leaving 12 bases not matched to a gene. CDR3 length equals 15 residues. Germline CDR1 SNHLY, CDR2 FYNNEI. CDR3 loop: CASTTGVLISNEQFF. DNA of the CDR3: TGTGCCAGCACCACAGGGGTTTTAATTTCCAATGAGCAGTTCTTC.

This clonotype has only a few counts. This rearrangement joins TRBV4-1 to TRBJ1-1; maybe TRBD1 (6 bases). CDR1 is MGHRA, CDR2 YSYEKL, per germline. The CDR3 runs 14 residues. V was cut by 1 base and J by 5 bases, with 11 bases left in between. CDR3 in DNA: TGCGCCAGCAGCCAAGTACAGGGAGATACTGAAGCTTTCTTT. Translating it yields CASSQVQGDTEAFF.

The chain employs TRBV6-5 and TRBJ2-1, with 10 bases identical to TRBD1. The V gene end was trimmed by 8 bases and the J gene end by 4 bases; junction bases not matched to a gene: 8. The germline gives CDR1 MNHEY, CDR2 SVGAGI. This CDR3 is built from 15 residues. DNA of the CDR3: TGTGCCAGCGGGAGGGGGGACAGGGGTTACAATGAGCAGTTCTTC. This sequence encodes CASGRGDRGYNEQFF.

This clonotype was observed a few times. CDR3 bases: TGCGCCAGCAGCTTGGGGGTAGCGGGTGTTGAGACCCAGTACTTC. It yields the protein CASSLGVAGVETQYF. The chain employs TRBV5-1 and TRBJ2-5; 7 positions match TRBD2. Losses at the gene ends were 0 bases for V and 5 bases for J; bases not matched to a gene: 7. This CDR3 contains 15 residues. Germline V gene lookup returns CDR1 SGHRS and CDR2 YFSETQ.

The CDR3 loop is CAISESLAGELFF. As DNA, the CDR3 is TGTGCCATCAGTGAGAGTTTGGCCGGGGAGCTGTTTTTT. The chain carries TRBV10-3 and TRBJ2-2, with D hard to call. The V gene lost 2 bases and the J gene lost 6 bases, with 7 bases spanning the gap. The length of the CDR3 is 13 residues. Per germline, CDR1 ENHRY and CDR2 SYGVKD.

This chain uses TRBV12-3 or TRBV12-4 with TRBJ2-3; 14 bases line up with TRBD2. V dropped 4 bases and J dropped 4; count of bases not matched to a gene: 4. The CDR3 is 16 residues long. The CDR3 loop is CASSSPGLAGADTQYF. The DNA for the CDR3 is TGTGCCAGCAGTTCCCCGGGACTAGCGGGAGCAGATACGCAGTATTTT.